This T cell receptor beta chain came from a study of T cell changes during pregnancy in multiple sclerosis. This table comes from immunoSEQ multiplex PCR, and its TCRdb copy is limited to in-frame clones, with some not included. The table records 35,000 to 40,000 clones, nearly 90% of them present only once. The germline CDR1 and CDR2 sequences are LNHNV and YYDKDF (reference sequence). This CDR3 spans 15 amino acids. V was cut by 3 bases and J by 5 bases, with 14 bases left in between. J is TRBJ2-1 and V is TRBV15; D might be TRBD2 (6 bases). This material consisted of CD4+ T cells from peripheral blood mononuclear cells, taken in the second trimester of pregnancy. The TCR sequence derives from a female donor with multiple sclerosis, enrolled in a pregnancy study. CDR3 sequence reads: CATSREDYTNNEQFF. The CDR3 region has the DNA TGTGCCACCAGCAGGGAGGACTATACTAACAATGAGCAGTTCTTC.